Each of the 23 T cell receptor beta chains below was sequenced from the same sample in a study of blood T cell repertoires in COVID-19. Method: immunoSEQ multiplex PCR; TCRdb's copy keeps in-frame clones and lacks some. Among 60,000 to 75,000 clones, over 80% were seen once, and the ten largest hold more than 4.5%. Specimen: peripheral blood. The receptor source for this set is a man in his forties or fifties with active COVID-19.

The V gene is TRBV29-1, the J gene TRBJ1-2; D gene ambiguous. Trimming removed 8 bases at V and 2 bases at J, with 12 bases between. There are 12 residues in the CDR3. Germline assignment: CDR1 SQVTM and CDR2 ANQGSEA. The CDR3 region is CSSRDGNYGYTF. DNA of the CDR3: TGCAGCTCACGCGACGGGAACTATGGCTACACCTTC. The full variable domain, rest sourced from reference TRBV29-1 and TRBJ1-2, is SAVISQKPSRDICQRGTSLTIQCQVDSQVTMMFWYRQQPGQSLTLIATANQGSEATYESGFVIDKFPISRPNLTFSTLTVSNMSPEDSSIYLCSSRDGNYGYTFGSGTRLTVV.

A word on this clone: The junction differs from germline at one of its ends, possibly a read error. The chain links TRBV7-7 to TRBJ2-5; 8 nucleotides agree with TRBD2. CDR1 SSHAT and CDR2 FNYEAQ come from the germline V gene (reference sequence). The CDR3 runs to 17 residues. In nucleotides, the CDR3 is TGTGCTAGCAGCTTTTCCCCCCTTAGCGGGGATGAAGAGACCCAGTACTTC. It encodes CASSFSPLSGDEETQYF.

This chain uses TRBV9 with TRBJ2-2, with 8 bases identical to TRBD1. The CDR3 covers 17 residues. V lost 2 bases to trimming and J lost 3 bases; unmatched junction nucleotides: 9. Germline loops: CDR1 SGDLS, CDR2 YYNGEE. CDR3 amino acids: CASSVNQGAGYTGELFF. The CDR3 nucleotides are TGTGCCAGCAGCGTCAATCAGGGGGCGGGTTACACCGGGGAGCTGTTTTTT.

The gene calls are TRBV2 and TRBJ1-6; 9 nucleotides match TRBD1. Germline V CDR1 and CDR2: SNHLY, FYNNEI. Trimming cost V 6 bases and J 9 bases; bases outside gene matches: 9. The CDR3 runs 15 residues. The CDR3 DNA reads TGTGCCAGCAGCAACGACAGGGGGATCGGTTCACCCCTCCACTTT. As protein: CASSNDRGIGSPLHF.

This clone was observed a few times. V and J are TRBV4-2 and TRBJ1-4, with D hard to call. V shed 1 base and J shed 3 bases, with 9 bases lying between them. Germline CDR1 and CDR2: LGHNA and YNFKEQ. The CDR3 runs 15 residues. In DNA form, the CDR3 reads TGTGCCAGCAGCCAAGGAACTGGGCCTAATGAAAAACTGTTTTTT. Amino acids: CASSQGTGPNEKLFF.

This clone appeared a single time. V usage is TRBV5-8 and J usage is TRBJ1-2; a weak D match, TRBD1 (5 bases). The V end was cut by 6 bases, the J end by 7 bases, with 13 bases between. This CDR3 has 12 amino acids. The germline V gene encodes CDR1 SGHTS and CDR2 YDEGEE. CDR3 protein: CASIRVFSGYTF. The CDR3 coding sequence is TGTGCCAGCATCAGGGTCTTTAGTGGCTACACCTTC.

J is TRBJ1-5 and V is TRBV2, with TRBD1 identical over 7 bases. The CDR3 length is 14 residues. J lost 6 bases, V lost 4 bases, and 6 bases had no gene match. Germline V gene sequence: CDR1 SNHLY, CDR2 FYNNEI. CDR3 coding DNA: TGTGCCAGCAGTGGAGAGGGGGCTGGTCAGCCCCAGCATTTT. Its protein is CASSGEGAGQPQHF.

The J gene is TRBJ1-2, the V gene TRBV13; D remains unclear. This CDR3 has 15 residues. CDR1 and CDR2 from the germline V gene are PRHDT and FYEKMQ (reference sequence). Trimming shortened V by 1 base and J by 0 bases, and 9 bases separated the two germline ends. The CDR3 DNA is TGTGCCAGCAGCTTAGAGCGGAACCCTAACTATGGCTACACCTTC. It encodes CASSLERNPNYGYTF.

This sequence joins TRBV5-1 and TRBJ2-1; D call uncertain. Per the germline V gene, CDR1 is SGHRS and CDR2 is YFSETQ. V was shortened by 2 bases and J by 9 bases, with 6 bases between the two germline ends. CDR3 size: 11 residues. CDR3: CASSFTSEQFF. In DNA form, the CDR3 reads TGCGCCAGCAGCTTCACATCTGAGCAGTTCTTC.

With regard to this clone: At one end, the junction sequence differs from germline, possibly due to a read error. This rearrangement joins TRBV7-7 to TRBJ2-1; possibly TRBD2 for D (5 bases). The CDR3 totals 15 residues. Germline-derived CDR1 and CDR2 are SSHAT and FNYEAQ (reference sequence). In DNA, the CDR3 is TGTGCTAGCAGCTTAGAGGCGGGTGGCTACAATGAGCAGTTCTTC. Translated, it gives CASSLEAGGYNEQFF.

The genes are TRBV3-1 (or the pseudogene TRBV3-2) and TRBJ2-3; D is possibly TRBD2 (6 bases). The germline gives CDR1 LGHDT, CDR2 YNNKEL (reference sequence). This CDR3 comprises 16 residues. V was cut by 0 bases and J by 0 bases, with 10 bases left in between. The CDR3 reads CASSQDLGGSTDTQYF. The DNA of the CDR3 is TGTGCCAGCAGCCAAGACCTCGGGGGTAGCACAGATACGCAGTATTTT.

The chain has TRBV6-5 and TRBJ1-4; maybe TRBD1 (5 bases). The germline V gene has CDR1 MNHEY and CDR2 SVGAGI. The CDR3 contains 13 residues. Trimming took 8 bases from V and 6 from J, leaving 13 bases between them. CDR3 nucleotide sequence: TGTGCCAGCCGACAGCACTGGGATGAAAAACTGTTTTTT. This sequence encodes CASRQHWDEKLFF.

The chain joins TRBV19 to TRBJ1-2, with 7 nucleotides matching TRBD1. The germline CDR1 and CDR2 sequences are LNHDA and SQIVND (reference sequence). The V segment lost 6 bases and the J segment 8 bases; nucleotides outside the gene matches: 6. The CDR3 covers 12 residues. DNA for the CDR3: TGTGCCAGTAGCAGACAGGGCTACGGCTACACCTTC. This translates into CASSRQGYGYTF. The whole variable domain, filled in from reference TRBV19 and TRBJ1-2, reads DGGITQSPKYLFRKEGQNVTLSCEQNLNHDAMYWYRQDPGQGLRLIYYSQIVNDFQKGDIAEGYSVSREKKESFPLTVTSAQKNPTAFYLCASSRQGYGYTFGSGTRLTVV.

The CDR3 sequence is CASSPELGRGTYEQYF. The CDR3 DNA reads TGCGCCAGCAGCCCGGAACTGGGTCGGGGGACCTACGAGCAGTACTTC. This chain uses TRBV5-1 with TRBJ2-7; D may be TRBD2 (6 bases). Trimming removed 4 bases at V and 2 bases at J, with 19 bases between. This CDR3 is 16 amino acids long. In germline, CDR1 is SGHRS, CDR2 YFSETQ.

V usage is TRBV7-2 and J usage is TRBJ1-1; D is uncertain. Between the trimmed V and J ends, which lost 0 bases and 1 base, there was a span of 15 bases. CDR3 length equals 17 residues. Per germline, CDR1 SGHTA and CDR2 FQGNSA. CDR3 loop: CASSLALGGLGNTEAFF. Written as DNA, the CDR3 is TGTGCCAGCAGCTTAGCGCTGGGAGGGTTAGGGAACACTGAAGCTTTCTTT.

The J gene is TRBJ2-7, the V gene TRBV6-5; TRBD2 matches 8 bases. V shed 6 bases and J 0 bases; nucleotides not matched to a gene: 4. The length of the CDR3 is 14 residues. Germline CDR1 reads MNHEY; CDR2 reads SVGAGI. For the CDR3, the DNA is TGTGCCAGCAGCTTGACTAGCGTCTCCTACGAGCAGTACTTC. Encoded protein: CASSLTSVSYEQYF.

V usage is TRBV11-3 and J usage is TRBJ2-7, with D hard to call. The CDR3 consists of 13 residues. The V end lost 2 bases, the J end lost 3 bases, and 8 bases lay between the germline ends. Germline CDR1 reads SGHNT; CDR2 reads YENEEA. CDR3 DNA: TGTGCCAGCAGCTTACGTCCGGGCTACGAGCAGTACTTC. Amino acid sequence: CASSLRPGYEQYF.

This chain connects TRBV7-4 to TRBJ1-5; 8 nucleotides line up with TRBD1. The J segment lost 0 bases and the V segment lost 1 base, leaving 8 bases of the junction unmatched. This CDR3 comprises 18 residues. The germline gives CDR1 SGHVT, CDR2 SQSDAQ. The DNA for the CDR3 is TGTGCCAGCAGCTTAGTACGGACAGGGACCTTTAGCAATCAGCCCCAGCATTTT. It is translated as CASSLVRTGTFSNQPQHF.

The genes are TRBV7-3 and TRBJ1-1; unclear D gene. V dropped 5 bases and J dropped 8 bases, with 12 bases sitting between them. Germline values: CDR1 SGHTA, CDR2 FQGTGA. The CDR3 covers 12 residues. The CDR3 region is CASSRPPGEAFF. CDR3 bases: TGTGCCAGCAGCCGTCCTCCGGGGGAAGCTTTCTTT.

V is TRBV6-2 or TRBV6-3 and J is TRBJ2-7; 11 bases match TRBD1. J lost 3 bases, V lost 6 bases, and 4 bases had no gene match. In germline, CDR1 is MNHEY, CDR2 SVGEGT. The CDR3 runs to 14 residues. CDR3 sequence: CASSWGQGDYEQYF. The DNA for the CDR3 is TGTGCCAGCAGCTGGGGACAGGGGGACTACGAGCAGTACTTC.

Written as DNA, the CDR3 is TGTGCCAGCAGTTACCGCGGGGCAAGAAACATTCAGTACTTC. Amino acids: CASSYRGARNIQYF. This chain joins TRBV6-2 or TRBV6-3 and TRBJ2-4, with a weak D call TRBD2 (6 bases). The length of the CDR3 is 14 residues. Germline CDR1 is MNHEY and CDR2 is SVGEGT. Trimming shortened V by 2 bases and J by 6 bases, and 11 bases separated the two germline ends.

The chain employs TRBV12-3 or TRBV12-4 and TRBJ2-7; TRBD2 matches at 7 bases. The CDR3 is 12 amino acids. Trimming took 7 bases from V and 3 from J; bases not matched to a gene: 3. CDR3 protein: CASTWGGYEQYF. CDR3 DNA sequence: TGTGCCAGCACCTGGGGGGGCTACGAGCAGTACTTC.

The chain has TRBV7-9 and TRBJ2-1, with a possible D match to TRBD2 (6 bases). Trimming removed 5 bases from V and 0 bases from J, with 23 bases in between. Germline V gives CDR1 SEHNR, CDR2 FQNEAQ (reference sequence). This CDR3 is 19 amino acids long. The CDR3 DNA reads TGTGCCAGCAGCCCGCCCCGGCGGGGTTACGGGAGCTCCTACAATGAGCAGTTCTTC. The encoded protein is CASSPPRRGYGSSYNEQFF.